Listed below are T cell receptor beta chains from one sample, sequenced in a study of monozygotic twins with inflammatory bowel disease. TCRdb reworked the 5' RACE reads into one entry per CDR3 protein, no DNA. This sample's clone table lists around 380,000 distinct CDR3 sequences. Sequenced material: blood. The receptors were sampled from a human donor with ulcerative colitis or Crohn's disease, or a healthy co-twin of an affected twin (not recorded which). CDR3s include the opening cysteine and the closing phenylalanine or tryptophan.

cdr3_aa	j_call	v_call
CATSDRTGGLIHEQFF	TRBJ2-1	TRBV24-1
CSAGQGLRVGYTF	TRBJ1-2	TRBV20-1
CASSVTLGGGYTF	TRBJ1-2	TRBV2
CASSTLPRTGRNEQYF	TRBJ2-7	TRBV18
CASSPLTGGDDTQYF	TRBJ2-3	TRBV6-1
CASIPTGTDTQYF	TRBJ2-3	TRBV12-3/TRBV12-4
CASKFGRRTTDTQYF	TRBJ2-3	TRBV7-2
CASRVGGAEAFF	TRBJ1-1	TRBV5-4
CASRGTGGYGYTF	TRBJ1-2	TRBV6-5
CASSQFRNEQFF	TRBJ2-1	TRBV14
CASSPTMGNYGYTF	TRBJ1-2	TRBV18
CASSLTGTSGYNEQFF	TRBJ2-1	TRBV7-6
CASSVQTTGELYEQYF	TRBJ2-7	TRBV9
CAWSRDSFYEQYF	TRBJ2-7	TRBV30
CAISQYGTSGGEQYF	TRBJ2-7	TRBV10-3
CASSKDRGLYNEQFF	TRBJ2-1	TRBV2
CATRELGEDQPQHF	TRBJ1-5	TRBV15
CASSQGTGTEAFF	TRBJ1-1	TRBV3-1